Given below is one T cell receptor beta chain in context. Its antigen is unidentified. This entry comes from a study of cytomegalovirus exposure and HLA in healthy donors. The CDR3 contains 14 residues. CDR1 is SEHNR and CDR2 is FQNEAQ in the germline V gene (reference sequence). Trimming took off 6 bases at V and 0 bases at J, with 12 bases between the two ends. Findings and caveats of the study: A later analysis reportedly identified an Asian-associated ancestry cluster as carrying fewer N-insertions than the roughly 670-donor mean. A later analysis linked 15,000 to 20,000 TCR beta sequences to HLA alleles at 0.05 false discovery rate. It was approximately 170 TCR beta chains that were listed as cytomegalovirus-associated.

60 Vbeta and 13 Jbeta primers were used in PCR. Method: immunoSEQ multiplex PCR; TCRdb's copy keeps in-frame clones and lacks some. The profile covers just under 95,000 clones, with approximately 85% appearing a single time and about 5.6% taken by the ten largest. This chain links TRBV7-9 with TRBJ2-7, with a weak D call TRBD2 (5 bases). The clonotype was recovered from a woman aged 18-29 years in good health and CMV-seropositive. The sequenced material came from PBMCs. The CDR3 DNA sequence: TGTGCCAGCAGGTTCGGAGGCAGCTCCTACGAGCAGTACTTC. Protein product: CASRFGGSSYEQYF.